This T cell receptor (beta chain) was captured in a study of T cells in Graves' hyperthyroidism and ophthalmopathy (dated by TCRdb to between 2018 and 2021). Study-level background: Peripheral blood was sampled at the time of initial diagnosis, prior to any treatment. A discovery cohort of about a hundred patients, about 40 with Graves' ophthalmopathy and 57 with stable Graves' hyperthyroidism, was used to find distinguishing TCR V-J signatures. An independent validation cohort of around 19 hyperthyroidism patients and approximately 17 patients who later progressed to ophthalmopathy tested prospective prediction of ophthalmopathy. The approximately 95 discovery patients were divided at random into training and test sets in a 7:3 ratio. Thyroid tissue and blood T-cell repertoires from about six Graves' hyperthyroidism patients were also compared in the study. After sampling, hyperthyroidism patients received methimazole starting at 30 mg daily, and ophthalmopathy patients received high-dose intravenous methylprednisolone. According to the paper, TCR Vbeta CDR3 sequencing was carried out on some 130 peripheral blood samples, which came from more than 40 ophthalmopathy, around 74 hyperthyroidism and roughly 17 progressor patients.

Ophthalmopathy patients had moderately to severely active disease, with a Clinical Activity Score of 3 or more, a NOSPECS grade of 4 or more, and a disease duration of less than 3 months. The study excluded patients with uncontrolled infections, other autoimmune diseases, pregnancy or lactation. Diagnoses relied on clinical symptoms, serum thyroxine and TRAb, thyroid ultrasound and orbital computed tomography. PBMCs were separated from 7.5 to 10 ml of fresh peripheral blood using Ficoll-Paque density gradient centrifugation. Total RNA was extracted with Trizol reagent, and quality was checked on an Agilent 2100 Bioanalyzer. The TCR beta CDR3 regions were amplified from RNA transcripts. For the first round of RT-PCR on the TCR CDR3, the HTBI primer set was used together with the Qiagen OneStep RT-PCR kit. Libraries were constructed in a second round of multiplex PCR, after which size selection and purification were performed. The libraries were sequenced on an Illumina HiSeq2000 using paired-end 100 bp reads. Turning to the authors' computational methods: SOAPnuke was used to process the raw data, throwing out any read that contained adapters or uncalled bases, had a mean Phred below 15, or lacked an exact constant-primer or identifier match. High-quality paired reads were merged using COPE v1.2.5, and each unique nucleotide sequence was defined as a clonotype. MiTCR v1.1 was used to align the clonotypes against IMGT TRBV, TRBD and TRBJ reference segments. The analysis included only V-J combinations with a frequency above 0.0001, which together covered 99% to 99.2% of the repertoires. A TCS score was defined as the ratio of F50 (clonal expansion) to E x V (chaos), with BLOSUM62-based TCRdist applied between CDR3 peptides within each V-J. Welch's t-statistics and random forest reduced roughly 500 V-J features to 13, which were used in a naive Bayes classifier (R e1071). The public reads were quality trimmed at Q25 with fastp and then assembled into clones with MiXCR by TCRdb, keeping productive beta chains. Entries are consolidated by CDR3 protein sequence, retaining the most common genes and DNA. It is TCRdb's table, rather than the study itself, that gives the V and J calls and clone size. This sample has hundreds of thousands of distinct CDR3 sequences in its table, and 13% to 15% of those were observed once. Roughly a fifth of the sample is in the top ten clones.

Summary of the overall study and its limitations: Sample size was not statistically predetermined, and investigators were not blinded to group allocation. A model built on a 13 V-J signature distinguished ophthalmopathy from stable hyperthyroidism, reaching about 88% sensitivity and about 81% specificity in cross-validation and 80%/75% in testing. Most expanded thyroid clonotypes (frequency above 0.001) were also detected in blood, a finding suggesting that blood repertoires may reflect thyroid immune responses. In validation, the model predicted progression to ophthalmopathy a median of about 5.9 months before onset, with roughly 70% sensitivity and about 72% specificity.

As regards this clonotype: What this receptor recognizes is not known. Nothing much larger sits one base from this clone, and base qualities are not available.

From the germline V gene (reference sequence), CDR1 is LNHDA and CDR2 is SQIVND. CDR3 length: 15 amino acids, cysteine to phenylalanine. The sequence is cut down to CDR3 DNA, 45 bases in frame from base 1. Between the V and J ends, shortened by 3 bases and 2 bases respectively, the junction contains 11 bases. The sequenced sample was blood. This TCR derives from a woman in her fifties or sixties with Graves' ophthalmopathy. Recombination joined TRBV19 with TRBJ1-5; the D gene is perhaps TRBD1, on 5 matching bases. The CDR3 in this case is CASSMGGGGNQPQHF. The base sequence is TGTGCCAGTAGTATGGGGGGAGGGGGCAATCAGCCCCAGCATTTT.